The 5 T cell receptor beta chains below all came from one sample that was sequenced in a study of blood T cell repertoires in COVID-19. The assay was immunoSEQ multiplex PCR, and TCRdb's table has in-frame clones only and misses some. The data contain about 150,000 clones, around 82% of them singletons. The specimen sequenced was peripheral blood. These receptors originate from a woman between 65 and 79 years old who had recovered from COVID-19.

This clone was counted once. The rearrangement joins TRBV7-3 to TRBJ2-1, with TRBD2 matching 12 bases. Germline V gene sequence: CDR1 SGHTA, CDR2 FQGTGA. Trimming cost V 5 bases and J 9 bases; bases outside gene matches: 8. The CDR3 consists of 15 residues. CDR3 region: CASSPLAGGSSEQFF. The CDR3 nucleotides are TGTGCCAGCAGCCCCCTAGCGGGAGGGAGCAGTGAGCAGTTCTTC.

The rearrangement joins TRBV7-2 to TRBJ1-5, with 7 bases aligning to TRBD1. The ends lost 5 bases at V and 7 bases at J; junction bases unmatched: 8. Germline V gives CDR1 SGHTA, CDR2 FQGNSA. CDR3 length: 14 residues. CDR3 nucleotide sequence: TGTGCCAGCAGCCGGGACAGCCCTAGGCAGCCCCAGCATTTT. This translates into CASSRDSPRQPQHF.

This clone was picked up a small number of times. The J gene is TRBJ2-2, the V gene TRBV9; tentatively, D is TRBD1 (6 bases). Germline values: CDR1 SGDLS, CDR2 YYNGEE. The CDR3 runs to 14 residues. V lost 4 bases and J lost 1, with 8 bases in between. Here the CDR3 DNA reads TGTGCCAGCAGCCCACAGGGGAACACCGGGGAGCTGTTTTTT. Residues: CASSPQGNTGELFF.

This rearrangement joins TRBV2 to TRBJ2-1; TRBD2 matches at 7 bases. This CDR3 has 12 residues. Germline CDR1 reads SNHLY; CDR2 reads FYNNEI. J gave up 11 bases and V 6 bases, and 7 bases lay outside the gene matches. The CDR3 reads CASSLADLKQFF. In DNA, the CDR3 is TGTGCCAGCAGCCTAGCGGACTTAAAGCAGTTCTTC.

This clone was recorded only once. This chain uses TRBV12-2 with TRBJ1-2. TRBV12-2 is an annotated pseudogene. The CDR3 length is 16 residues. The CDR3 bases are TGTGCAAGTCGCACCACGACCGGGAGAAGGGACTATGGCTACACCTTC. This codes for CASRTTTGRRDYGYTF.